This T cell receptor beta chain was captured in a study of T cells after yellow fever vaccination. Study summary: With SMART-Seq v4 Ultra Low Input, the fractions containing low cell numbers were prepared.

As TCR cDNA was made by 5'RACE template switching, a universal primer site and UMIs were added. TCRdb analysed the 5' RACE reads with MiXCR anew, one entry per CDR3 protein. The repertoire has hundreds of thousands of distinct CDR3 sequences, about 13% of them found once; the top ten carry around 15%. The germline V gene has CDR1 SGDLS and CDR2 YYNGEE. The junction had 5 bases not matched to a gene; V was cut back by 3 bases and J by 6 bases. The CDR3 has 14 residues. The source material was PBMCs, sampled on the day of the yellow fever booster vaccination. The chain uses TRBV9 and TRBJ2-7, with TRBD1 matching 11 bases. This TCR came from a man aged 25 to 45 who received the YFV17D yellow fever vaccine. The CDR3 coding sequence is TGTGCCAGCAGCGGAGGGACAGGGGGGCGCGAGCAGTACTTC. Its protein is CASSGGTGGREQYF. Full variable domain (missing parts from reference TRBV9 and TRBJ2-7): DSGVTQTPKHLITATGQRVTLRCSPRSGDLSVYWYQQSLDQGLQFLIQYYNGEERAKGNILERFSAQQFPDLHSELNLSSLELGDSALYFCASSGGTGGREQYFGPGTRLTVT.